This is a list of T cell receptor beta chains from one sample in a study of blood T cell repertoires in COVID-19. TCRdb's copy holds only in-frame clones and misses some; the assay was immunoSEQ multiplex PCR. Of 55,000 to 75,000 clones listed, around 84% are singletons. The sequencing sample was made of peripheral blood. These receptors were obtained from a man aged 45-65 years with active COVID-19. Each CDR3 is given with its conserved first and last residue. The D gene is left open where the match is weak. Only some rows state a clone size, as once, few, many or a class for expanded clones.

j_call | clone_size | cdr3_length | v_call | d_call | cdr3_nt | cdr3_aa
TRBJ2-4 | NA | 17 | TRBV7-8 | NA | TGTGCCAGCAGCCCAGCCGCAGGGAGCGGGGCCAAAAACATTCAGTACTTC | CASSPAAGSGAKNIQYF
TRBJ2-5 | NA | 12 | TRBV2 | TRBD2 | TGTGCCACCCGACTAGCGGCCCAGGACCAGTACTTC | CATRLAAQDQYF
TRBJ2-1 | NA | 17 | TRBV5-1 | TRBD2 | TGCGCCAGCAGCCTGCCCTCCCTAGCGGCAGCAAGGGATGAGCAGTTCTTC | CASSLPSLAAARDEQFF
TRBJ2-3 | NA | 15 | TRBV7-3 | TRBD2 | TGTGCCAGCAGCACCTCGACTAGCGGCACAGATACGCAGTATTTT | CASSTSTSGTDTQYF
TRBJ1-3 | NA | 14 | TRBV18 | NA | TGTGCCAGCTCACCACGAGTAACTGGAAACACCATATATTTT | CASSPRVTGNTIYF
TRBJ2-2 | NA | 13 | TRBV28 | TRBD1 | TGTGCCAGCAGCCGGGACAGCACCGGGGAGCTGTTTTTT | CASSRDSTGELFF
TRBJ2-3 | NA | 14 | TRBV5-4 | NA | TGTGCCAGCAGTGCCGGGGGATACACAGATACGCAGTATTTT | CASSAGGYTDTQYF
TRBJ2-2 | NA | 22 | TRBV6-1 | TRBD2 | TGTGCCAGCAGTGAACTGGTGGATAAGACTAGCGGGAGGGGGTTTTGTTCCGGGGAGCTGTTTTTT | CASSELVDKTSGRGFCSGELFF
TRBJ1-2 | once | 13 | TRBV6-5 | TRBD1 | TGTGCCAGCTACAGGGGGCGAAACTATGGCTACACCTTC | CASYRGRNYGYTF
TRBJ1-3 | NA | 15 | TRBV27 | NA | TGTGCCAGCAGTTTTCGGGGGGGCTCTGGAAACACCATATATTTT | CASSFRGGSGNTIYF
TRBJ2-5 | NA | 14 | TRBV10-3 | TRBD1 | TGTGCCATCAGGCCCGACAGGGTGGGAGAGACCCAGTACTTC | CAIRPDRVGETQYF
TRBJ1-5 | NA | 15 | TRBV28 | NA | TGTGCCAGCAGCTACTCGGGGAGACGATATCAGCCCCAGCATTTT | CASSYSGRRYQPQHF
TRBJ1-4 | NA | 13 | TRBV18 | NA | TGTGCCAGCTCGAGATCAACTAATGAAAAACTGTTTTTT | CASSRSTNEKLFF
TRBJ2-5 | NA | 14 | TRBV5-1 | TRBD1 | TGCGCCAGCAGCGCCGGGACAGCCCAAGAGACCCAGTACTTC | CASSAGTAQETQYF
TRBJ2-7 | NA | 14 | TRBV4-2 | NA | TGTGCCAGCAGCCAATCGCGGACAGCCTACGAGCAGTACTTC | CASSQSRTAYEQYF
TRBJ2-7 | NA | 14 | TRBV19 | TRBD2 | TGTGCCAGTAGTAGCCTCGGGGAGGGATACGAGCAGTACTTC | CASSSLGEGYEQYF
TRBJ1-2 | NA | 12 | TRBV2 | NA | TGTGCCAGCAGAGGGGGTAACTATGGCTACACCTTC | CASRGGNYGYTF
TRBJ2-3 | NA | 14 | TRBV4-1 | TRBD1 | TGCGCCAGCAGCCCTCCGGGACAGTTAACGACGCAGTATTTT | CASSPPGQLTTQYF
TRBJ2-2 | NA | 13 | TRBV2 | NA | TGTGCCAGCGGAGACTTAAACACCGGGGAGCTGTTTTTT | CASGDLNTGELFF
TRBJ2-4 | NA | 14 | TRBV19 | TRBD1 | TGTGCCAGTAGACTTAACAGGGGAAGGGACATTCAGTACTTC | CASRLNRGRDIQYF